This T cell receptor (beta chain) is drawn from a study of blood T cell repertoires in COVID-19. As for the study in general: Some COVID-19 samples were acute and others convalescent; all came from the United States, Italy and Spain. In each case, the material was cDNA or gDNA derived from T cells, B-cell-depleted T cells, or PBMCs.

J gave up 5 bases and V 3 bases, and 3 bases lay outside the gene matches. Germline CDR1 is SGDLS and CDR2 is YYNGEE. The CDR3 loop spans 14 amino acids. Study processing details: Counts of nucleated cells, estimated from reference gene primer amplification, were obtained. TCRdb's table, derived via immunoSEQ multiplex PCR, lists solely in-frame clones and lacks some. D and trimming were read from the DNA, whereas the V and J calls and clone size are those reported in that table. The table has tens of thousands of clones, about nine tenths seen once. The sample consisted of peripheral blood. J is TRBJ2-2 and V is TRBV9; 8 bases are shared with TRBD2. The receptor was isolated from a man aged 50 to 59 with acute or convalescent COVID-19. The CDR3 nucleotides are TGTGCCAGCAGCGCCGTAGCGGGGACCGGGGAGCTGTTTTTT. As protein: CASSAVAGTGELFF.